This TCR beta chain stems from a study of T-cell reconstitution after alpha-beta-depleted transplantation in children. The CDR3 covers 16 residues. CDR1 is LGHNA, CDR2 YSLEER, per germline. V gave up 1 base and J gave up 5 bases; unmatched junction bases: 5. Preparing the TCRbeta library involved the use of unique molecular identifiers. TCRdb recomputed calls from the PCR reads with MiXCR, one row per CDR3 protein. Of about half a million distinct CDR3 sequences listed, approximately 12% were seen once; the top ten hold more than 5.5%. The table lists this clonotype with a few counts. Sample: PBMCs from the stem cell graft donor, taken from the stem cell graft. The source of this sequence is a human donor who donated a stem cell graft to a child with combined immunodeficiency. The genes are TRBV4-3 and TRBJ2-2; TRBD2 matches at 9 bases. In nucleotides, the CDR3 is TGCGCCAGCAGCCAAGGATGGCGGGGGGGAACCGGGGAGCTGTTTTTT. This gives the protein CASSQGWRGGTGELFF.